Following are 27 T cell receptor beta chains from one sample sequenced in a study of early T cells in non-severe SARS-CoV-2 infection. A single record per CDR3 protein comes from TCRdb applying MiXCR to the 5' RACE reads. This sample has about 71,000 distinct CDR3 sequences, with approximately 13% found just once. The sequencing input was whole blood. Source of these receptors: an adult who was a healthcare worker with PCR-confirmed SARS-CoV-2 infection or an uninfected control (not recorded which).

This clonotype was detected ten times or more. The chain recombines TRBV28 with TRBJ1-5; a weak D match, TRBD1 (5 bases). In germline, CDR1 is MDHEN, CDR2 SYDVKM. V lost 7 bases and J lost 1, with 14 bases in between. CDR3 length: 15 residues. CDR3 loop: CASTYLQGSNQPQHF. In DNA, the CDR3 is TGTGCCAGCACTTACCTCCAGGGAAGCAATCAGCCCCAGCATTTT.

This chain links TRBV29-1 with TRBJ1-5, with a weak D call TRBD1 (5 bases). The germline V gene encodes CDR1 SQVTM and CDR2 ANQGSEA. The CDR3 sequence is 13 residues long. V gave up 2 bases and J gave up 6 bases, with 11 bases separating them. The CDR3 DNA follows: TGCAGCGTTGAAACGGGGCCTGGTCAGCCCCAGCATTTT. As protein: CSVETGPGQPQHF.

In its sample, this clonotype was seen many times. This chain joins TRBV5-5 and TRBJ2-1, with 7 bases identical to TRBD2. CDR3 length equals 14 residues. Losses at the gene ends were 4 bases for V and 10 bases for J; bases not matched to a gene: 11. In germline, CDR1 is SGHKS, CDR2 YYEKEE (reference sequence). This CDR3 reads CASSHQLAASEQFF. DNA of the CDR3: TGTGCCAGCAGCCACCAGCTAGCGGCGTCGGAGCAGTTCTTC.

This clonotype was counted a few times. V and J are TRBV29-1 and TRBJ2-3, with unresolved D. The CDR3 is 11 residues long. Trimming took 1 base from V and 4 from J, leaving 3 bases between them. Germline assignment: CDR1 SQVTM and CDR2 ANQGSEA. For the CDR3, the DNA is TGCAGCGTTGAAGGACCAGATACGCAGTATTTT. This translates into CSVEGPDTQYF.

This clonotype was detected only a few times. This rearrangement joins TRBV28 to TRBJ2-2; 10 bases fit TRBD1. The germline CDR1 and CDR2 sequences are MDHEN and SYDVKM. V shed 4 bases, J shed 2 bases, and the junction held 7 bases outside the gene matches. This CDR3 is built from 17 residues. CDR3 protein: CASSSPRDRGNTGELFF. Here the CDR3 DNA reads TGTGCCAGCAGTTCACCCCGGGACAGGGGTAACACCGGGGAGCTGTTTTTT. The whole variable domain, filled in from reference TRBV28 and TRBJ2-2, reads DVKVTQSSRYLVKRTGEKVFLECVQDMDHENMFWYRQDPGLGLRLIYFSYDVKMKEKGDIPEGYSVSREKKERFSLILESASTNQTSMYLCASSSPRDRGNTGELFFGEGSRLTVL.

This clonotype was seen ten or more times. J is TRBJ1-6 and V is TRBV6-6; D perhaps matches TRBD1 (6 bases). Trimming removed 3 bases from V and 10 bases from J, with 13 bases in between. This CDR3 comprises 14 residues. Germline CDR1 MNHNY, CDR2 SVGAGI (reference sequence). The CDR3 region is CASSYRDTYSPLHF. The CDR3 DNA follows: TGTGCCAGCAGTTATCGGGACACTTACTCACCCCTCCACTTT.

V is TRBV5-1 and J is TRBJ2-3; D unresolved. Germline V gene data show CDR1 as SGHRS and CDR2 as YFSETQ. Trimming pared 0 bases from V and 7 bases from J, leaving 6 bases between. CDR3 length equals 12 residues. The CDR3 region has the DNA TGCGCCAGCAGCTTGGTTGGAAATACGCAGTATTTT. It translates to CASSLVGNTQYF.

V gene TRBV7-2 combines with J gene TRBJ2-7; TRBD2 is a possible D gene (5 bases). The V and J ends lost 5 bases and 1 base respectively, with 15 bases between them. Germline CDR1 and CDR2: SGHTA and FQGNSA. The CDR3 totals 15 residues. CDR3 nucleotides: TGTGCCAGCAGCACCAGTGCGGGTAAATCCTACGAGCAGTACTTC. It encodes CASSTSAGKSYEQYF. The complete variable domain, with remaining parts taken from reference TRBV7-2 and TRBJ2-7, reads GAGVSQSPSNKVTEKGKDVELRCDPISGHTALYWYRQSLGQGLEFLIYFQGNSAPDKSGLPSDRFSAERTGGSVSTLTIQRTQQEDSAVYLCASSTSAGKSYEQYFGPGTRLTVT.

The CDR3 sequence: CASSLDSRGTDTQYF. DNA of the CDR3: TGTGCCAGCAGCTTAGATTCTCGCGGGACAGATACGCAGTATTTT. The rearrangement joins TRBV11-2 to TRBJ2-3; weak D call: TRBD2 (5 bases). CDR3 length equals 15 residues. V shed 0 bases and J shed 3 bases, with 10 bases lying between them. The germline CDR1 and CDR2 sequences are SGHAT and FQNNGV. Full variable domain (missing parts from reference TRBV11-2 and TRBJ2-3): EAGVAQSPRYKIIEKRQSVAFWCNPISGHATLYWYQQILGQGPKLLIQFQNNGVVDDSQLPKDRFSAERLKGVDSTLKIQPAKLEDSAVYLCASSLDSRGTDTQYFGPGTRLTVL.

At least ten counts were recorded for this clonotype. This chain joins TRBV12-3 or TRBV12-4 and TRBJ1-1; the match to TRBD1 covers 7 bases. Losses at the gene ends were 1 base for V and 2 bases for J; bases not matched to a gene: 16. The CDR3 has 19 amino acids. CDR3 in DNA: TGTGCCAGCAGTTTAGAGGCTGGGACAGCGGAAACCTTCAACACTGAAGCTTTCTTT. Translated: CASSLEAGTAETFNTEAFF.

Only a few counts were recorded for this clonotype. V usage is TRBV6-5 and J usage is TRBJ2-7; D ambiguous. CDR1 is MNHEY, CDR2 SVGAGI, per germline. V was trimmed by 6 bases and J by 0 bases, leaving 15 bases between them. The CDR3 totals 15 residues. The CDR3 nucleotides read TGTGCCAGCAGCCCCTCAGGTCAGATCTCCTACGAGCAGTACTTC. Residues: CASSPSGQISYEQYF.

This CDR3 reads CSVEDLSGELFF. The CDR3 DNA reads as TGCAGCGTTGAAGACTTGAGCGGGGAGCTGTTTTTT. The chain links TRBV29-1 to TRBJ2-2; D not resolved. Between the trimmed V and J ends, which lost 0 bases and 7 bases, there was a span of 6 bases. The V gene's germline CDR1 is SQVTM and CDR2 ANQGSEA. The CDR3 is made up of 12 amino acids.

Only a few counts were recorded for this clonotype. The rearrangement uses TRBV5-1 and TRBJ2-7; D is uncertain. Looked up from germline, CDR1 is SGHRS and CDR2 is YFSETQ. CDR3 size: 13 residues. V gave up 4 bases and J gave up 3 bases, with 11 bases separating them. CDR3 coding DNA: TGCGCCAGCAGCCCGGATACCCTCTACGAGCAGTACTTC. Its protein product is CASSPDTLYEQYF.

This clonotype appeared many times. This chain links TRBV7-8 with TRBJ1-3; D not resolved. The V gene's germline CDR1 is SGHVS and CDR2 FQNEAQ. Trimming stripped 2 bases from V and 0 bases from J, with 5 bases between. The CDR3 extends over 14 amino acids. The CDR3 protein is CASSLLLSGNTIYF. The CDR3 DNA reads TGTGCCAGCAGCTTACTCCTCTCTGGAAACACCATATATTTT.

The rearrangement uses TRBV7-6 and TRBJ2-7; weak D call: TRBD2 (7 bases). CDR1 SGHVS and CDR2 FNYEAQ come from the germline V gene. Trimming cost V 4 bases and J 6 bases, with 19 bases left between them. The CDR3 is 15 amino acids. The CDR3 sequence: CASSSGAGVVGEQYF. The CDR3, as DNA: TGTGCCAGCAGCTCAGGGGCGGGAGTCGTGGGCGAGCAGTACTTC.

The V call is TRBV12-3 or TRBV12-4, the J call TRBJ1-1; no definite D call. The CDR3 totals 17 residues. V dropped 6 bases and J dropped 5 bases, with 25 bases sitting between them. The CDR3 protein is CASSRVIGTGYGTEAFF. The CDR3 DNA reads TGTGCCAGCAGCCGCGTAATAGGCACGGGGTATGGGACTGAAGCTTTCTTT.

At least ten counts were recorded for this clonotype. The CDR3: CSARSPGGNNQPQHF. The DNA of the CDR3 is TGCAGTGCTAGGAGCCCAGGGGGCAACAATCAGCCCCAGCATTTT. The gene calls are TRBV20-1 and TRBJ1-5, with 8 positions matching TRBD1. The V segment lost 3 bases and the J segment 3 bases; nucleotides outside the gene matches: 7. CDR3 length equals 15 residues. Germline lookup yields CDR1 DFQATT and CDR2 SNEGSKA (reference sequence).

The rearrangement uses TRBV2 and TRBJ1-1; a possible D gene is TRBD1 (6 bases). The V gene lost 4 bases and the J gene lost 7 bases, with 10 bases spanning the gap. The germline gives CDR1 SNHLY, CDR2 FYNNEI. This CDR3 region has 12 residues. CDR3 sequence (DNA): TGTGCCAGCAGTGGGGGGCGGTTTGAAGCTTTCTTT. Translated: CASSGGRFEAFF.

The chain employs TRBV10-3 and TRBJ2-1; 14 bases fit TRBD2. The CDR3 runs 15 residues. Germline trimming cut 5 bases from V and 6 bases from J; bases unmatched to any gene: 3. Germline CDR1 is ENHRY and CDR2 is SYGVKD. CDR3 sequence: CAISRGTSGGNEQFF. Written as DNA, the CDR3 is TGTGCCATCAGTCGAGGGACTAGCGGGGGCAATGAGCAGTTCTTC.

This clonotype was recorded a few times. This chain links TRBV4-2 with TRBJ1-4; 7 bases are shared with TRBD1. CDR1 and CDR2 (germline): LGHNA, YNFKEQ. The CDR3 has 16 amino acids. V lost 0 bases, J lost 9 bases, and 10 bases stayed unmatched. CDR3 coding DNA: TGTGCCAGCAGCCAAGATAGGGCCGGGACAGCGCAAAAACTGTTTTTT. It codes for CASSQDRAGTAQKLFF.

There are a few counts of this clonotype. The chain uses TRBV7-9 and TRBJ1-6; D unclear. The CDR3 has 12 residues. The V and J ends lost 1 base and 9 bases respectively, with 4 bases between them. CDR1 and CDR2 (germline): SEHNR, FQNEAQ (reference sequence). The CDR3 DNA sequence: TGTGCCAGCAGCTTAGACGGTTCACCCCTCCACTTT. As protein: CASSLDGSPLHF.

The CDR3 here is CASSPSDNSYEQYF. In DNA, the CDR3 is TGTGCCAGCAGCCCATCGGACAACTCCTACGAGCAGTACTTC. The gene calls are TRBV3-1 and TRBJ2-7; TRBD1 might be the D (5 bases). The length of the CDR3 is 14 residues. Germline V gene lookup returns CDR1 LGHDT and CDR2 YNNKEL (reference sequence). V shed 4 bases and J shed 0 bases, with 10 bases lying between them.

The chain recombines TRBV5-1 with TRBJ2-6, with D perhaps TRBD2 (6 bases). Between the trimmed V and J ends, which lost 4 bases and 0 bases, there was a span of 20 bases. The CDR3 length is 19 residues. CDR1 and CDR2 from the germline V gene are SGHRS and YFSETQ. The DNA for the CDR3 is TGCGCCAGCAGCGGAACAGCCCCCGGAGGGATCTCTGGGGCCAACGTCCTGACTTTC. Amino acids: CASSGTAPGGISGANVLTF.

This clonotype has only a few counts. The genes are TRBV7-2 and TRBJ2-5; 12 nucleotides line up with TRBD2. J lost 4 bases, V lost 2 bases, and 5 bases had no gene match. Germline CDR1 reads SGHTA; CDR2 reads FQGNSA. This CDR3 contains 16 residues. The CDR3 spells CASSLKTSGGGETQYF. DNA for the CDR3: TGTGCCAGCAGCTTAAAGACTAGCGGGGGCGGAGAGACCCAGTACTTC.

The J gene is TRBJ1-1, the V gene TRBV6-2 or TRBV6-3; D might be TRBD1 (5 bases). Germline-derived CDR1 and CDR2 are MNHEY and SVGEGT. The CDR3 consists of 13 residues. V was pared by 2 bases and J by 7 bases, with 11 bases between. The CDR3 nucleotides are TGTGCCAGCAGTTACCGGGGCCAGGGTGAAGCTTTCTTT. This translates into CASSYRGQGEAFF.

This chain joins TRBV6-2 or TRBV6-3 and TRBJ1-1; D is perhaps TRBD1 (6 bases). This CDR3 contains 11 residues. CDR1 is MNHEY, CDR2 SVGEGT, per germline. The ends were cut back, 5 bases at V and 8 bases at J, with 9 bases in the middle. In nucleotides, the CDR3 is TGTGCCAGCAGTCACGGACAGGAAGCTTTCTTT. Its translation is CASSHGQEAFF.

The V and J genes are TRBV28 and TRBJ2-7; 9 bases fit TRBD1. This CDR3 contains 17 residues. V shed 4 bases and J 5 bases; nucleotides not matched to a gene: 15. Per the germline V gene, CDR1 is MDHEN and CDR2 is SYDVKM. CDR3 sequence (DNA): TGTGCCAGCAGTTCGTCAACTCCCGGGACAGGGAGGAACGAGCAGTACTTC. Its protein is CASSSSTPGTGRNEQYF.